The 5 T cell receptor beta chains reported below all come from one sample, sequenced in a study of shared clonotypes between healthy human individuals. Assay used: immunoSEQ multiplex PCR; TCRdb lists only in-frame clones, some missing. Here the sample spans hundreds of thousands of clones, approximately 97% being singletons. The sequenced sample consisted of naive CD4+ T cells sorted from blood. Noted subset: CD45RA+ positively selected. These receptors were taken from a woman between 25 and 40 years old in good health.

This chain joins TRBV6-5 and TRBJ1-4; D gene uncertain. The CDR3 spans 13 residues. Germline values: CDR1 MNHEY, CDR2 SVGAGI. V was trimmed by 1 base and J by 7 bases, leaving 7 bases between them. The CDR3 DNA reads TGTGCCAGCAGTTACTGGCTGGGTGAAAAACTGTTTTTT. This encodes CASSYWLGEKLFF.

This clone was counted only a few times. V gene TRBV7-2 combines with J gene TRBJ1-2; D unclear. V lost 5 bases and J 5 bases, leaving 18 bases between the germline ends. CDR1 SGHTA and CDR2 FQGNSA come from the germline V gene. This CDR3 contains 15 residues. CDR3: CASSPLLGRHYGYTF. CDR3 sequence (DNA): TGTGCCAGCAGCCCGCTTTTGGGCAGGCATTATGGCTACACCTTC.

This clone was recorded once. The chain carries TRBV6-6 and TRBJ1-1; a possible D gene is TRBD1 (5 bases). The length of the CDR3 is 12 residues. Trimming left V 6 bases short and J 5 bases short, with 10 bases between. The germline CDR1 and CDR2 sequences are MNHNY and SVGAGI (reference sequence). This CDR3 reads CASRGPGTEAFF. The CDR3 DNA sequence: TGTGCCAGCAGGGGGCCGGGGACTGAAGCTTTCTTT.

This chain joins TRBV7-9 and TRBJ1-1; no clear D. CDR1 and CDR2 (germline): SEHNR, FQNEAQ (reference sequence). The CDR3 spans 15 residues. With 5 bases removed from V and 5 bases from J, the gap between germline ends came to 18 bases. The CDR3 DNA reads TGTGCCAGCAGCCCCGCCGGCCAACGCGGGACTGAAGCTTTCTTT. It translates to CASSPAGQRGTEAFF. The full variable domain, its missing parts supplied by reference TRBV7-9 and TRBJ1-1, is DTGVSQNPRHKITKRGQNVTFRCDPISEHNRLYWYRQTLGQGPEFLTYFQNEAQLEKSRLLSDRFSAERPKGSFSTLEIQRTEQGDSAMYLCASSPAGQRGTEAFFGQGTRLTVV.

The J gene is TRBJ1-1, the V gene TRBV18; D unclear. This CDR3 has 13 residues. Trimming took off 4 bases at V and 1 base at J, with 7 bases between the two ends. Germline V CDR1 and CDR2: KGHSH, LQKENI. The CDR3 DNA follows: TGTGCCAGCTCACGTCAAAGGAACACTGAAGCTTTCTTT. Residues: CASSRQRNTEAFF. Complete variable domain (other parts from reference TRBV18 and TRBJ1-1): NAGVMQNPRHLVRRRGQEARLRCSPMKGHSHVYWYRQLPEEGLKFMVYLQKENIIDESGMPKERFSAEFPKEGPSILRIQQVVRGDSAAYFCASSRQRNTEAFFGQGTRLTVV.